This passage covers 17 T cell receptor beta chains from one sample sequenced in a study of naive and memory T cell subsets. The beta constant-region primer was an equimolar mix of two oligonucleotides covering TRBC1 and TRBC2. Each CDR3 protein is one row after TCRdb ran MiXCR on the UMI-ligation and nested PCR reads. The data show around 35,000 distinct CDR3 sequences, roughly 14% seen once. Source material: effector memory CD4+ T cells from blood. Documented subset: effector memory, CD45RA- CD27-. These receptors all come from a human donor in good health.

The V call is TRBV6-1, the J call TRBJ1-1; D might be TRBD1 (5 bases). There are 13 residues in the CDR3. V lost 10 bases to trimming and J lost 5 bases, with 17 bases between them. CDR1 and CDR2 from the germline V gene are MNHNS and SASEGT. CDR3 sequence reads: CATARGAGTEAFF. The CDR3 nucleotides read TGTGCCACTGCCCGAGGGGCGGGGACTGAAGCTTTCTTT.

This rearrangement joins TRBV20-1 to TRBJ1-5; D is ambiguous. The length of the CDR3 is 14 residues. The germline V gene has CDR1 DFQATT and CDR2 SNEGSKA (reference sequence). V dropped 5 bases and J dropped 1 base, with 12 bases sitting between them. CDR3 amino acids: CSAGSGGSNQPQHF. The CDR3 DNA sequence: TGCAGTGCTGGATCGGGCGGCAGCAATCAGCCCCAGCATTTT.

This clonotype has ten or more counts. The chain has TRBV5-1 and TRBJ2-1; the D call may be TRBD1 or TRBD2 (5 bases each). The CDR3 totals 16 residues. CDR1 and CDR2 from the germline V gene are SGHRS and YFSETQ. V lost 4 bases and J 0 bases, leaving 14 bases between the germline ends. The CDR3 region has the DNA TGCGCCAGCAGCCGCACCGGGACCGCCTCCTACAATGAGCAGTTCTTC. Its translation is CASSRTGTASYNEQFF.

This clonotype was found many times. In nucleotides, the CDR3 is TGCAGTGCTCAGCACACAACGGCCTACGAGCAGTACTTC. Its translation: CSAQHTTAYEQYF. The rearrangement uses TRBV20-1 and TRBJ2-7; D is undetermined. CDR1 DFQATT and CDR2 SNEGSKA come from the germline V gene (reference sequence). V was trimmed by 5 bases and J by 2 bases, leaving 13 bases between them. The CDR3 is 13 amino acids.

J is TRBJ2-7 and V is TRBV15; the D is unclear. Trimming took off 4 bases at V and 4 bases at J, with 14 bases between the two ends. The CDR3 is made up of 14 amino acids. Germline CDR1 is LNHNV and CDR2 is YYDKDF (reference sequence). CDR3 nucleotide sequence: TGTGCCACCAGCACTCCCCTCCCTGATTACGAGCAGTACTTC. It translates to CATSTPLPDYEQYF.

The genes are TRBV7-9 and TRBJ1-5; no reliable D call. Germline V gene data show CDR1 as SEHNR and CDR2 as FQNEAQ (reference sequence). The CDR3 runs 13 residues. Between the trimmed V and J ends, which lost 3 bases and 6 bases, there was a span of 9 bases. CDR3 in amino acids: CASSFSEGQPQHF. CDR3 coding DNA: TGTGCCAGCAGCTTCTCCGAGGGTCAGCCCCAGCATTTT.

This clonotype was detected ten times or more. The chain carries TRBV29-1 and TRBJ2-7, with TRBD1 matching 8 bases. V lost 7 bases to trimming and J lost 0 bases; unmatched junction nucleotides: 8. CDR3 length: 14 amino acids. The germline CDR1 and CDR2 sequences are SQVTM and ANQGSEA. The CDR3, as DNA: TGCAGCGGAGCAGGGACAGGCAACTCCTACGAGCAGTACTTC. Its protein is CSGAGTGNSYEQYF.

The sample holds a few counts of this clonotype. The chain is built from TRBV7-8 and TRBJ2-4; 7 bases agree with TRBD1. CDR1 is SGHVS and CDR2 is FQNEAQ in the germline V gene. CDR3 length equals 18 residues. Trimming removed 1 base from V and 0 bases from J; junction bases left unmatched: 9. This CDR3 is CASSLDQGETLAKNIQYF. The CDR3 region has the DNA TGTGCCAGCAGCTTAGATCAGGGGGAGACCCTAGCCAAAAACATTCAGTACTTC.

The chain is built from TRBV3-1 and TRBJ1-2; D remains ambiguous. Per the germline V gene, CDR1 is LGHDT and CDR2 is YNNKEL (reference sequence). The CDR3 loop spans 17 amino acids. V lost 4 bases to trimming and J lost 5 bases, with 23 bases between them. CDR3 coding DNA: TGTGCCAGCAGCCGATCGATAGGCGCGACCCCAGAGTATGGCTACACCTTC. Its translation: CASSRSIGATPEYGYTF.

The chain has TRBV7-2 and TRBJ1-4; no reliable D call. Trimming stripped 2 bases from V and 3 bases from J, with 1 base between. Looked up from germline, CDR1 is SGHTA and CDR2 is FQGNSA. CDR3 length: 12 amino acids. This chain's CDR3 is CASSLPNEKLFF. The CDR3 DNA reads TGTGCCAGCAGCTTACCTAATGAAAAACTGTTTTTT.

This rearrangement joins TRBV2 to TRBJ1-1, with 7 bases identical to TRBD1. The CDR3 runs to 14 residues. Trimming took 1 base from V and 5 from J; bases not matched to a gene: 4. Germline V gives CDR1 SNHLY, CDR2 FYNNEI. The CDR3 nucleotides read TGTGCCAGCAGTGAAGAGACAGGGTGGACTGAAGCTTTCTTT. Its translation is CASSEETGWTEAFF.

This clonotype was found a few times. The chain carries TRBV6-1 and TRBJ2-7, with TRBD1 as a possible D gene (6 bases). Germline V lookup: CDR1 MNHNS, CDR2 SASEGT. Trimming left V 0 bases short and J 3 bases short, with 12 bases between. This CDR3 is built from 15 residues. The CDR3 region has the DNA TGTGCCAGCAGTGAAGCGGACAGCCGATACTACGAGCAGTACTTC. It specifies CASSEADSRYYEQYF.

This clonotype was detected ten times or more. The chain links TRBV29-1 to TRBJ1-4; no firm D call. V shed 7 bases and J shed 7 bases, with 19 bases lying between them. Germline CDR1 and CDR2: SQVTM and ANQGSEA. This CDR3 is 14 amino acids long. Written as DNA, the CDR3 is TGCAGCGCGCTGCTAAACCAGGAGTCTGAAAAACTGTTTTTT. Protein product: CSALLNQESEKLFF.

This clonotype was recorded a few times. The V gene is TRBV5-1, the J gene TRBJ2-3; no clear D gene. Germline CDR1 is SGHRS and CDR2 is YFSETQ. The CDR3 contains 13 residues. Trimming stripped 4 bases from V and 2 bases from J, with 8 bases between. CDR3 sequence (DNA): TGCGCCAGCAGCACACAAAACACAGATACGCAGTATTTT. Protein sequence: CASSTQNTDTQYF.

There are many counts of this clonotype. CDR3 sequence reads: CASSSLVLSTDTQYF. The CDR3 DNA reads as TGCGCCAGCAGCTCCTTAGTCCTTAGCACAGATACGCAGTATTTT. The V gene is TRBV5-1, the J gene TRBJ2-3; no clear D gene. The CDR3 covers 15 residues. Trimming cost V 3 bases and J 0 bases, with 11 bases left between them. CDR1 SGHRS and CDR2 YFSETQ come from the germline V gene.

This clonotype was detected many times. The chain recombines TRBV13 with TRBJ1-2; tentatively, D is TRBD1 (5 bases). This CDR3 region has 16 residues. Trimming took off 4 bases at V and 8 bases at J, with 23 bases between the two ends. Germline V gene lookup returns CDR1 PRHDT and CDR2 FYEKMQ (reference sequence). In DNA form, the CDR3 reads TGTGCCAGCAGCTCTAATTCCAGGGTACTGGGGACGGGCTACACCTTC. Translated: CASSSNSRVLGTGYTF.

CDR3: CSAGSRSGANVLTF. The DNA of the CDR3 is TGCAGCGCGGGCTCGCGATCCGGGGCCAACGTCCTGACTTTC. V gene TRBV20-1 combines with J gene TRBJ2-6, with a possible D match to TRBD2 (5 bases). The CDR3 has 14 residues. Per germline, CDR1 DFQATT and CDR2 SNEGSKA (reference sequence).